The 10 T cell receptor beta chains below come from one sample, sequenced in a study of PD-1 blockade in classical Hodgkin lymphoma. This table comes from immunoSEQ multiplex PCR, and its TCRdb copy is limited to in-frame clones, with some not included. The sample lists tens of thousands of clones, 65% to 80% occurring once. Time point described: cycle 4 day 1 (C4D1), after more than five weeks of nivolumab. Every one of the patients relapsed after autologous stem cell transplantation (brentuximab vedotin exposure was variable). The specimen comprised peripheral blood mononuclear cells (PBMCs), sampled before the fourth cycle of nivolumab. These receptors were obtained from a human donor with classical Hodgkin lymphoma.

CDR3 sequence (DNA): TGTGCCAGCAGCTTGGAAATGAACACTGAAGCTTTCTTT. Encoded protein: CASSLEMNTEAFF. The rearrangement links TRBV5-4 to TRBJ1-1; D remains ambiguous. The CDR3 length is 13 residues. V shed 0 bases and J shed 0 bases, with 3 bases lying between them. Germline CDR1 reads SGHNT; CDR2 reads YYREEE (reference sequence).

CDR3 bases: TGTGCCATCAGTAGCGGGCTAGCGGGAGGAGGCCGGGAGCTGTTTTTT. Amino acids: CAISSGLAGGGRELFF. The gene calls are TRBV10-3 and TRBJ2-2, with 11 nucleotides matching TRBD2. The germline gives CDR1 ENHRY, CDR2 SYGVKD. The V segment lost 5 bases and the J segment 9 bases; nucleotides outside the gene matches: 11. There are 16 residues in the CDR3.

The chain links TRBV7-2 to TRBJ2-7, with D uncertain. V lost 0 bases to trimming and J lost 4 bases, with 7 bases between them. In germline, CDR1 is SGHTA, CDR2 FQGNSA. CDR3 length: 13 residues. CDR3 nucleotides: TGTGCCAGCAGCTTAGCTCTGAGTTACGAGCAGTACTTC. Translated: CASSLALSYEQYF.

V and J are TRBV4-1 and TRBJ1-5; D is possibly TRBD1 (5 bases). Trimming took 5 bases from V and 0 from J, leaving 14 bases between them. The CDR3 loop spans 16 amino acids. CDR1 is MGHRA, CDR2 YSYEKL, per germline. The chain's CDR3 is CASSTRQSYSNQPQHF. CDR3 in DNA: TGCGCCAGCAGCACGCGACAGAGTTATAGCAATCAGCCCCAGCATTTT.

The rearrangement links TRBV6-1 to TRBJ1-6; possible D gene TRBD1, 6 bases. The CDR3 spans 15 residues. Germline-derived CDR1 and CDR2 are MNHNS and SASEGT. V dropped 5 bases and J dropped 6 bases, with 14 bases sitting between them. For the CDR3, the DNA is TGTGCCAGCAGTTTTCGGACAGCCATTAATTCACCCCTCCACTTT. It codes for CASSFRTAINSPLHF.

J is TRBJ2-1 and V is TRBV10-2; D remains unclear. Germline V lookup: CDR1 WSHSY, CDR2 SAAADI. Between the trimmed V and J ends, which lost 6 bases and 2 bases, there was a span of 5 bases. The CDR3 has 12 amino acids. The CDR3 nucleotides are TGCGCCAGCAGCGTCCCCTACAATGAGCAGTTCTTC. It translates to CASSVPYNEQFF.

Here the CDR3 reads CASSDRGDMNTEAFF. CDR3 in DNA: TGTGCCAGCAGTGACCGGGGGGACATGAACACTGAAGCTTTCTTT. This chain joins TRBV25-1 and TRBJ1-1, with a weak D call TRBD1 (6 bases). Germline CDR1 and CDR2: MGHDK and SYGVNS. V lost 3 bases and J 0 bases, leaving 11 bases between the germline ends. There are 15 residues in the CDR3. The variable domain in full, completed from reference TRBV25-1 and TRBJ1-1, reads EADIYQTPRYLVIGTGKKITLECSQTMGHDKMYWYQQDPGMELHLIHYSYGVNSTEKGDLSSESTVSRIRTEHFPLTLESARPSHTSQYLCASSDRGDMNTEAFFGQGTRLTVV.

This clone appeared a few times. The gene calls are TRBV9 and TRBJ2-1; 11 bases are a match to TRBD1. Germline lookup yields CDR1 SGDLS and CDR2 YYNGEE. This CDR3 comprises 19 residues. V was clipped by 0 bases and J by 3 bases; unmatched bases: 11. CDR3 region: CASSVVGTGGPGGYNEQFF. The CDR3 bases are TGTGCCAGCAGCGTAGTTGGGACAGGGGGTCCCGGGGGCTACAATGAGCAGTTCTTC.

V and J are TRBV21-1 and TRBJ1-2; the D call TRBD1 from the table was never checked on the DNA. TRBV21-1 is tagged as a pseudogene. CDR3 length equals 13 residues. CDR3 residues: CASSQDRNYGYTF. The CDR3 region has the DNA TGTGCCAGCAGCCAAGACAGGAACTATGGCTACACCTTC.

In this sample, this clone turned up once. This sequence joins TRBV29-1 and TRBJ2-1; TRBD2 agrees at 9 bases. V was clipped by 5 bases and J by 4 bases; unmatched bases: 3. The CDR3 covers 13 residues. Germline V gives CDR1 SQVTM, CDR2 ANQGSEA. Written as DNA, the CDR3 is TGCAGCGTTCGGGCGGGAGGGTACAATGAGCAGTTCTTC. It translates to CSVRAGGYNEQFF.